The 4 T cell receptor beta chains below all came from one sample that was sequenced in a study of graft-versus-host responses after intestinal transplantation (dated by TCRdb to the early 2020s). Library creation used the immunoSEQ multiplex PCR assay. TCRdb took this table from immuneACCESS and kept in-frame rearrangements with V and J called. Such tables lack part of the clones; where checked against another copy, unresolved V genes explain under half of the gap, and the rest is unexplained. The sample table shows about 89,000 clones, and around 93% are seen once. The ten largest make up roughly 0.17% of the sample. The time point label of this sample denotes: cells obtained before transplantation from donor or recipient. Their specific antigens are unknown. The specimen was unstimulated CD4+ T cells sorted from spleen or lymph node cells, collected before transplant. The receptor source for this set is a human donor who was the organ donor for an intestinal transplant.

V usage is TRBV15 and J usage is TRBJ2-3, with unresolved D. This CDR3 is 13 amino acids long. V lost 1 base, J lost 0 bases, and 2 bases lay in between. Germline V CDR1 and CDR2: LNHNV, YYDKDF (reference sequence). The CDR3 DNA reads TGTGCCACCAGCAGAGTAAGCACAGATACGCAGTATTTT. Its translation: CATSRVSTDTQYF.

This rearrangement joins TRBV6-5 to TRBJ1-2; maybe TRBD1 (6 bases). This CDR3 is 16 amino acids long. V lost 2 bases to trimming and J lost 7 bases, with 20 bases between them. CDR1 MNHEY and CDR2 SVGAGI come from the germline V gene. The CDR3 nucleotides are TGTGCCAGCAGTTACGGAGCGACAGGCGGTGGAGGTGGCTACACCTTC. Translated, it gives CASSYGATGGGGGYTF.

This chain links TRBV6-5 with TRBJ1-1; D may be TRBD1 (5 bases). Germline CDR1 is MNHEY and CDR2 is SVGAGI. The V and J ends lost 10 bases and 1 base respectively, with 10 bases between them. The CDR3 runs to 12 residues. CDR3 nucleotides: TGTGCCACGAGGGGTCAGAACACTGAAGCTTTCTTT. This encodes CATRGQNTEAFF.

DNA of the CDR3: TGTGCCAGCAGCTTGGGACGGAGTAATGAAAAACTGTTTTTT. Translated, it gives CASSLGRSNEKLFF. The chain recombines TRBV7-2 with TRBJ1-4, with D maybe TRBD1 (5 bases). The V gene's germline CDR1 is SGHTA and CDR2 FQGNSA. V was trimmed by 3 bases and J by 4 bases, leaving 9 bases between them. CDR3 length: 14 residues.